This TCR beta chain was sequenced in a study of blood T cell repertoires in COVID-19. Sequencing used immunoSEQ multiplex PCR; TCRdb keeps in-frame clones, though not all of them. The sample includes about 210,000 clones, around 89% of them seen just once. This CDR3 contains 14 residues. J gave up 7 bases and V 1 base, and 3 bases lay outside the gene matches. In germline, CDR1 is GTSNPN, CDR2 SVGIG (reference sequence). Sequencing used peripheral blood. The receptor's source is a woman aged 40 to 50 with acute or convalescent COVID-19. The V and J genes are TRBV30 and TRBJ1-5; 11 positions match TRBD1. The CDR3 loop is CAWSGGTGGQPQHF. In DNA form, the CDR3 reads TGTGCCTGGAGTGGCGGGACAGGGGGACAGCCCCAGCATTTT.